Listed below are T cell receptor beta chains from one sample, sequenced in a study of blood T cell repertoires in COVID-19. Clones were sequenced by immunoSEQ multiplex PCR, and TCRdb holds only the in-frame ones, with some missing. The sample lists about 97,000 clones, 80% to 90% seen once, with over 15% in the top ten. The material sequenced was peripheral blood. The receptors were gathered from a human donor in a cohort sampled during active COVID-19. Both conserved end residues are part of each CDR3. A D gene is named only where the DNA matches it firmly. The size field is filled for only some rows; it gives once, few, many or a size class.

j_call clone_size d_call v_call cdr3_aa cdr3_nt
TRBJ1-3 . . TRBV30 CASPDSRNTIYF TGTGCCTCCCCGGACAGTAGAAACACCATATATTTT
TRBJ2-2 . . TRBV5-1 CASRDSDTGELFF TGCGCCAGCCGGGACTCGGATACCGGGGAGCTGTTTTTT
TRBJ1-5 . . TRBV19 CASSIERAYNQPQHF TGTGCCAGTAGTATAGAGAGGGCCTACAATCAGCCCCAGCATTTT
TRBJ2-2 . TRBD1 TRBV3-1/TRBV3-2 CASSPGQVYGELFF TGTGCCAGCAGCCCGGGACAGGTATACGGGGAGCTGTTTTTT
TRBJ2-1 . TRBD2 TRBV7-6 CASSLALAGGSVNEQFF TGTGCCAGCAGCTTAGCTCTCGCGGGAGGATCGGTCAATGAGCAGTTCTTC
TRBJ1-1 . . TRBV6-5 CATTGNTEAFF TGTGCCACCACGGGTAACACTGAAGCTTTCTTT
TRBJ2-1 . TRBD1 TRBV5-1 CASSLAQDRADEQFF TGCGCCAGCAGCTTGGCCCAGGACAGGGCGGATGAGCAGTTCTTC
TRBJ1-2 once TRBD1 TRBV4-1 CASSRTRDRGNGYTF TGCGCCAGCAGCCGAACCCGGGACAGGGGAAACGGCTACACCTTC
TRBJ1-2 . TRBD1 TRBV7-9 CASSSSGGTGYGYTF TGTGCCAGCAGCTCCAGCGGTGGGACAGGGTATGGCTACACCTTC
TRBJ1-1 . . TRBV3-1/TRBV3-2 CASSPHGGKNTEAFF TGTGCCAGCAGCCCCCATGGAGGCAAGAACACTGAAGCTTTCTTT
TRBJ1-1 . . TRBV18 CASSPRHGPEAFF TGTGCCAGCTCACCCCGACACGGCCCTGAAGCTTTCTTT
TRBJ1-5 once . TRBV28 CASSAGEQPQHF TGTGCCAGCAGCGCGGGGGAACAGCCCCAGCATTTT
TRBJ1-4 once . TRBV5-6 CASSWGPEATNEKLFF TGTGCCAGCAGCTGGGGCCCTGAAGCAACTAATGAAAAACTGTTTTTT
TRBJ2-7 . . TRBV5-1 CASSAAYEQYF TGCGCCAGCAGCGCGGCCTACGAGCAGTACTTC
TRBJ2-3 . . TRBV4-3 CASSQEVSVPDTQYF TGCGCCAGCAGCCAGGAAGTTAGCGTCCCAGATACGCAGTATTTT
TRBJ1-2 . TRBD1 TRBV5-6 CASSLPGTGLNYGYTF TGTGCCAGCAGCTTGCCCGGGACAGGACTTAACTATGGCTACACCTTC
TRBJ2-2 . TRBD1 TRBV19 CASSMGQGRAGELFF TGTGCCAGTAGTATGGGACAGGGGAGGGCCGGGGAGCTGTTTTTT
TRBJ2-7 few . TRBV7-2 CASRLTPTNYEQYF TGTGCCAGCAGGCTGACTCCGACTAACTACGAGCAGTACTTC
TRBJ2-5 . TRBD1 TRBV5-4 CASSSADRGSWETQYF TGTGCCAGCAGCTCGGCGGACAGGGGGAGTTGGGAGACCCAGTACTTC
TRBJ1-2 . . TRBV5-6 CASSLPPATYGYTF TGTGCCAGCAGCTTGCCGCCCGCTACCTATGGCTACACCTTC
TRBJ2-6 . TRBD1 TRBV5-1 CASSPEGRGSGANVLTF TGCGCCAGCAGCCCGGAAGGCAGGGGGTCTGGGGCCAACGTCCTGACTTTC
TRBJ1-1 . . TRBV6-1 CASSEAPGGANTEAFF TGTGCCAGCAGTGAAGCCCCCGGGGGGGCGAACACTGAAGCTTTCTTT
TRBJ1-4 . . TRBV2 CASSAQVNEKLFF TGTGCCAGCAGTGCACAGGTTAATGAAAAACTGTTTTTT
TRBJ2-7 few TRBD2 TRBV6-2/TRBV6-3 CASSYSGTSGYEQYF TGTGCCAGCAGTTACTCGGGGACTAGCGGCTACGAGCAGTACTTC
TRBJ2-2 . . TRBV27 CASRTPGSGTGELFF TGTGCCAGCAGGACCCCGGGTAGCGGAACCGGGGAGCTGTTTTTT
TRBJ1-5 . . TRBV28 CASSALAQPQHF TGTGCCAGCAGTGCCCTAGCTCAGCCCCAGCATTTT
TRBJ2-3 . TRBD2 TRBV29-1 CSVDSGWSGADTQYF TGCAGCGTTGATTCCGGATGGAGCGGGGCAGATACGCAGTATTTT
TRBJ1-5 . TRBD1 TRBV28 CASSSGQGVEGNQPQHF TGTGCCAGCAGTTCAGGACAGGGGGTTGAGGGCAATCAGCCCCAGCATTTT
TRBJ2-7 . . TRBV11-2 CASSTGSGQYF TGTGCCAGCAGCACGGGATCAGGGCAGTACTTC
TRBJ1-5 once . TRBV19 CASSIEPNRADQPQHF TGTGCCAGTAGTATAGAGCCTAACAGGGCCGATCAGCCCCAGCATTTT
TRBJ2-1 . . TRBV3-1/TRBV3-2 CASSQVGAGPNNEQFF TGTGCCAGCAGCCAAGTAGGGGCAGGACCCAACAATGAGCAGTTCTTC
TRBJ2-4 . . TRBV6-1 CASSEWGHVAKNIQYF TGTGCCAGCAGTGAATGGGGACACGTAGCCAAAAACATTCAGTACTTC
TRBJ2-3 . TRBD2 TRBV6-1 CASSELAGGDTQYF TGTGCCAGCAGTGAACTAGCGGGAGGAGATACGCAGTATTTT
TRBJ2-2 . TRBD1 TRBV11-2 CASSQDRSTGELFF TGTGCCAGCAGCCAGGACAGGAGCACCGGGGAGCTGTTTTTT
TRBJ2-3 . . TRBV11-2 CASSFQTGSTDTQYF TGTGCCAGCAGCTTTCAGACAGGAAGCACAGATACGCAGTATTTT
TRBJ2-5 once TRBD2 TRBV5-6 CASSLLGLAGGEQETQYF TGTGCCAGCAGCTTGTTAGGCTTGGCGGGAGGGGAGCAAGAGACCCAGTACTTC
TRBJ2-3 . TRBD2 TRBV9 CASSVEGLAGSTDTQYF TGTGCCAGCAGCGTAGAGGGACTAGCGGGAAGCACAGATACGCAGTATTTT
TRBJ1-1 . . TRBV5-1 CASSPSEIAGATEAFF TGCGCCAGCAGCCCCTCGGAGATTGCAGGGGCCACTGAAGCTTTCTTT
TRBJ1-2 . . TRBV27 CASSFRRANYGYTF TGTGCCAGCAGTTTCCGTAGAGCTAACTATGGCTACACCTTC
TRBJ1-2 . . TRBV6-5 CASSYSAGFSNYGYTF TGTGCCAGCAGTTACTCGGCAGGGTTTTCTAACTATGGCTACACCTTC
TRBJ2-7 . . TRBV9 CASSVAGAPYEQYF TGTGCCAGCAGCGTAGCAGGGGCCCCCTACGAGCAGTACTTC
TRBJ2-5 . TRBD2 TRBV3-1/TRBV3-2 CASSQGDYPETQYF TGTGCCAGCAGCCAAGGGGACTACCCGGAGACCCAGTACTTC
TRBJ2-1 . TRBD1 TRBV5-1 CASSPGTGDSYNEQFF TGCGCCAGCAGCCCGGGGACAGGGGACTCCTACAATGAGCAGTTCTTC
TRBJ1-2 . . TRBV19 CASSIFWRYGYTF TGTGCCAGTAGTATCTTTTGGCGGTATGGCTACACCTTC
TRBJ2-2 . . TRBV5-4 CASSTGFTGELFF TGTGCCAGCAGCACGGGGTTCACCGGGGAGCTGTTTTTT
TRBJ2-1 . TRBD1 TRBV9 CASSVGGQPYNEQFF TGTGCCAGCAGCGTAGGGGGACAGCCATACAATGAGCAGTTCTTC
TRBJ2-2 . . TRBV7-2 CASSRDRYTGELFF TGTGCCAGCAGTCGAGACAGATACACCGGGGAGCTGTTTTTT
TRBJ2-1 . . TRBV30 CAWSPGSYNEQFF TGTGCCTGGAGTCCCGGGAGCTACAATGAGCAGTTCTTC
TRBJ1-6 once . TRBV19 CASSIIPGAKGSPLHF TGTGCCAGTAGTATAATTCCAGGGGCAAAGGGGTCACCCCTCCACTTT
TRBJ1-2 . . TRBV6-5 CASSYSLIGGLYGYTF TGTGCCAGCAGTTACTCGCTTATTGGCGGACTCTATGGCTACACCTTC